Listed below are T cell receptor beta chains from one sample, sequenced in a study of cytomegalovirus exposure and HLA in healthy donors. Sequencing used immunoSEQ multiplex PCR; TCRdb keeps in-frame clones, though not all of them. The sample has 100,000 to 150,000 clones, 73% seen once. Sequencing was performed on PBMCs. Source of these receptors: a man in his 60s in good health and CMV-seropositive. Each CDR3 is given with its conserved first and last residue. A D gene is named only where the DNA matches it firmly. Only some rows state a clone size, as once, few, many or a class for expanded clones.

v_gene,abundance,j_gene,d_gene,len,CDR3nt,CDR3aa
TRBV9,NA,TRBJ1-2,NA,15,TGTGCCAGCAGCGTCCCCGGGAGCGGCAACTATGGCTACACCTTC,CASSVPGSGNYGYTF
TRBV28,once,TRBJ2-7,NA,12,TGTGCCAGCACCTCTGAGGGCTACGAGCAGTACTTC,CASTSEGYEQYF
TRBV4-1,NA,TRBJ1-6,TRBD1,16,TGCGCCAGCAGCCAAGATCCGGGACAGGGGTTTGGACCCCTCCACTTT,CASSQDPGQGFGPLHF
TRBV6-6,NA,TRBJ1-6,NA,14,TGTGCCAGCAGTTACTCCTTCGGGGATTCACCCCTCCACTTT,CASSYSFGDSPLHF
TRBV5-8,NA,TRBJ2-5,NA,14,TGTGCCAGCAGCTTGATTGCGAATAGGAGGGCCCAGTACTTC,CASSLIANRRAQYF
TRBV5-1,NA,TRBJ2-7,TRBD1,14,TGCGCCAGCAGCCCCCGGGACAGGGCGGGCGAGCAGTACTTC,CASSPRDRAGEQYF
TRBV7-3,NA,TRBJ1-1,NA,14,TGTGCCAGCAGCCCAGGGACAACGAACACTGAAGCTTTCTTT,CASSPGTTNTEAFF
TRBV19,NA,TRBJ1-2,TRBD1,12,TGTGCCAGTAGCACAGGGGGCTTTGTATTTTCCTTC,CASSTGGFVFSF
TRBV7-9,few,TRBJ2-1,NA,13,TGTGCCAGCAGCTTTCTACAGGGCAATGAGCAGTTCTTC,CASSFLQGNEQFF
TRBV6-5,few,TRBJ1-1,NA,12,TGTGCCAGCAGGCCGGGGGGACAAAAAGCTTTCTTT,CASRPGGQKAFF
TRBV6-5,NA,TRBJ1-1,NA,11,TGTGCCAGCACGTGGGGGCGCAGAGCTTTCTTT,CASTWGRRAFF
TRBV2,NA,TRBJ2-7,NA,14,TGTGCCAGCAGACGACTGGTGAGCTCCTACGAGCAGTACTTC,CASRRLVSSYEQYF
TRBV27,NA,TRBJ1-5,NA,12,TGTGCCAGCAGTTTTCCAAATCAGCCCCAGCATTTT,CASSFPNQPQHF
TRBV6-1,few,TRBJ1-4,NA,15,TGTGCCAGCAGTGAAAGTCGGGCAGGGCGGGAAAAACTGTTTTTT,CASSESRAGREKLFF
TRBV25-1,NA,TRBJ2-1,TRBD2,14,TGTGCCAGCAGCGAATGGCGGGGGGACAATGAGCAGTTCTTC,CASSEWRGDNEQFF
TRBV28,NA,TRBJ1-5,NA,12,TGTGCCAGCAGTTCTGGCAATCAGCCCCAGCATTTT,CASSSGNQPQHF
TRBV5-6,few,TRBJ2-4,NA,15,TGTGCCAGCAGCCCGTGGACTTTAGCCAAAAACATTCAGTACTTC,CASSPWTLAKNIQYF
TRBV18,NA,TRBJ2-3,TRBD2,14,TGTGCCAGCTCACCTAGGACTAGGTCTGATACGCAGTATTTT,CASSPRTRSDTQYF